Listed below are T cell receptor beta chains from one sample, sequenced in a study of cytomegalovirus exposure and HLA in healthy donors. Measured with immunoSEQ multiplex PCR; TCRdb has only the in-frame clones, and not every one. This sample has approximately 240,000 clones; almost 85% occur once, and the top ten carry 0.58%. The sample taken for sequencing was PBMCs. Receptor source: a woman between 40 and 55 years old in good health and CMV-seronegative. Both conserved end residues are part of each CDR3.

TRBJ2-3	TRBV7-3	CASSLDRATDTQYF
TRBJ2-1	TRBV6-6	CASWAAGEQFF
TRBJ1-1	TRBV7-9	CASSLATGTEAFF
TRBJ2-7	TRBV5-1	CASSLGVSSGGEQYF
TRBJ2-7	TRBV9	CASSATGGRSYEQYF
TRBJ2-1	TRBV10-3	CAITGERGYNEQFF
TRBJ2-1	TRBV13	CASSLGGDEQFF
TRBJ2-2	TRBV9	CASSLRGAGAALTGELFF
TRBJ2-5	TRBV7-3	CASSLTSGGRTLQETQYF
TRBJ2-7	TRBV10-3	CAIRGQTELYEQYF
TRBJ1-1	TRBV19	CASSSRRGRTEAFF
TRBJ2-7	TRBV10-1	CASSEKFGDRESTFNYEQYF
TRBJ2-7	TRBV19	CASRPNYRSYEQYF
TRBJ2-2	TRBV5-4	CASFTENTGELFF
TRBJ1-3	TRBV18	CASSSSTASAGNTIYF
TRBJ2-5	TRBV7-9	CASSLEPEKGAQYF
TRBJ1-6	TRBV19	CASEGQGLSPLHF
TRBJ2-3	TRBV9	CASSVEAGGLTDTQYF
TRBJ2-4	TRBV21-1	CASSKEYSGNKNIQYF
TRBJ2-7	TRBV5-1	CASSQGTNYEQYF
TRBJ2-3	TRBV30	CAWSAGLWGTDTQYF
TRBJ2-1	TRBV4-1	CASSQDRATYNEQFF
TRBJ1-5	TRBV5-5	CASSLESGVRQPQHF
TRBJ1-3	TRBV4-3	CASSQVRGSGNTIYF
TRBJ1-1	TRBV5-1	CASSLARGGNEGNTEAFF
TRBJ2-7	TRBV11-3	CASSIKGLDYYEQYF
TRBJ2-7	TRBV4-1	CASSQQGASGGLSYEQYF
TRBJ2-1	TRBV10-3	CAISEPVAGSQFF
TRBJ2-5	TRBV7-9	CASSLGSGETQYF
TRBJ1-1	TRBV30	CAWGQGGTEAFF
TRBJ2-5	TRBV30	CAWSEGTGPQETQYF
TRBJ2-5	TRBV7-9	CASSPGLAGGETQYF
TRBJ2-1	TRBV7-6	CASSPLVETDNEQFF
TRBJ1-2	TRBV2	CATVLTGGYTF
TRBJ1-1	TRBV7-9	CASSQQGKNTEAFF
TRBJ2-2	TRBV12-5	CASGRDNTGELFF
TRBJ1-1	TRBV5-8	CASSSSWAIRTEAFF
TRBJ2-5	TRBV19	CASSAHGRPQETQYF
TRBJ2-1	TRBV10-3	CAISEAGNNEQFF
TRBJ1-1	TRBV28	CASRIRGGGEAFF
TRBJ1-5	TRBV6-1	CASSALGRGGNQPQHF
TRBJ2-7	TRBV15	CATSTGGTSVEQYF
TRBJ2-3	TRBV7-9	CASSLVDKTDTQYF
TRBJ2-1	TRBV5-1	CASSLGGGYNEQFF
TRBJ2-3	TRBV2	CASSGAGGWTDTQYF
TRBJ2-5	TRBV2	CASKGVWETQYF
TRBJ2-3	TRBV27	CASSFGTPYTDTQYF
TRBJ1-1	TRBV30	CAWRRINTEAFF
TRBJ2-2	TRBV4-3	CASRNRANTGELFF